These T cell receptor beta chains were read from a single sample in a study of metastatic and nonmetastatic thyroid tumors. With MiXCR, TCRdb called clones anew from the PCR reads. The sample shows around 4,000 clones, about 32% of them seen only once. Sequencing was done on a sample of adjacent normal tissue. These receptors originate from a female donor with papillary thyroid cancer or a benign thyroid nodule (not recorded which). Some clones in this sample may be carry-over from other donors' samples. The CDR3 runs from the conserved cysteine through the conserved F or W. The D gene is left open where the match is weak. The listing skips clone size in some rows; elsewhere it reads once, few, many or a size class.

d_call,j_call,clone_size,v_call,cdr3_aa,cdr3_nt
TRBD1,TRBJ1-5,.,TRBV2,CASSVKLPGQGALINQPQHF,TGTGCCAGCAGTGTAAAATTGCCGGGACAGGGGGCCCTCATCAATCAGCCCCAGCATTTT
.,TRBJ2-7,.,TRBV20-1,CSARSGYSYEQYF,TGCAGTGCTAGGTCGGGGTACTCCTACGAGCAGTACTTC
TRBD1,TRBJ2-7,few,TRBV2,CASRTRDRNYEQYF,TGTGCCAGCAGAACCCGGGACAGGAACTACGAGCAGTACTTC
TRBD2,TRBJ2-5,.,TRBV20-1,CSAQGLEETQYF,TGCAGTGCTCAGGGACTAGAAGAGACCCAGTACTTC
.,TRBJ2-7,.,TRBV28,CASSLGTAGEQYF,TGTGCCAGCAGTTTAGGGACCGCGGGCGAGCAGTACTTC
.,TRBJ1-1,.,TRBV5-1,CASSLGMGREAFF,TGCGCCAGCAGCTTGGGAATGGGCAGGGAAGCTTTCTTT
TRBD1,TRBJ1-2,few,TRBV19,CASSGIEGQAFNYGYTF,TGTGCCAGTAGTGGTATAGAGGGACAGGCATTTAACTATGGCTACACCTTC
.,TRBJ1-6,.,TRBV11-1,CASSSPRVKIGSPLHF,TGTGCCAGCAGCTCACCGAGGGTAAAGATTGGCTCACCCCTCCACTTT
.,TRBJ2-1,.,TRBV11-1,CASSLTGLPGLNEQFF,TGTGCCAGCAGCTTAACGGGACTCCCGGGCCTTAATGAGCAGTTCTTC
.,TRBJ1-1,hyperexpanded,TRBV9,CASGGLNTEAFF,TGTGCCAGCGGGGGACTGAACACTGAAGCTTTCTTT
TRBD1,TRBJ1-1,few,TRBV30,CAWNRGQNTEAFF,TGTGCCTGGAACAGGGGGCAGAACACTGAAGCTTTCTTT
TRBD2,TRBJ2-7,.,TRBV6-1,CASTATSGSIYEQYF,TGTGCCAGCACCGCTACTAGCGGGAGTATCTACGAGCAGTACTTC
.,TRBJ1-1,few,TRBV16,CASSQLQGGTEAFF,TGTGCCAGCAGCCAACTACAGGGCGGGACTGAAGCTTTCTTT
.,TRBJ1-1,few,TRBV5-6,CASSPDQTNTEAFF,TGTGCCAGCAGCCCGGACCAGACTAACACTGAAGCTTTCTTT
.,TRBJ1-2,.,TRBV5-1,CASSDGRGYTF,TGCGCCAGCAGCGACGGAAGAGGCTACACCTTC
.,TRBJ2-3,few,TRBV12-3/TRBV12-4,CASKADTQYF,TGTGCCAGCAAGGCAGATACGCAGTATTTT
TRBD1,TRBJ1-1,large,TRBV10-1,CASSETGATEAFF,TGCGCCAGCAGTGAGACAGGGGCGACTGAAGCTTTCTTT
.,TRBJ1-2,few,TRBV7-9,CASSLEIYGYTF,TGTGCCAGCAGCTTAGAGATCTATGGCTACACCTTC
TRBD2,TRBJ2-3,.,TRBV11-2,CASSAHGSGGTDTQYF,TGTGCCAGCAGCGCCCACGGCAGCGGGGGCACAGATACGCAGTATTTT
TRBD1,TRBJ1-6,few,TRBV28,CASSLWGQGSNSPLHF,TGTGCCAGCAGTTTGTGGGGACAGGGGTCAAATTCACCCCTCCACTTT
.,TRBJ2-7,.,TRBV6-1,CASSNTRSSYEQYF,TGTGCCAGCAGTAACACTCGAAGCTCCTACGAGCAGTACTTC
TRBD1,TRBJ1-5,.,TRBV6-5,CASSYRGQSYSNQPQHF,TGTGCCAGCAGTTACCGGGGACAGTCGTATAGCAATCAGCCCCAGCATTTT
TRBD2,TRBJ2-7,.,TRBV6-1,CASSSLHSGKKYEQYF,TGTGCCAGCAGTTCCCTCCACAGCGGGAAGAAGTACGAGCAGTACTTC
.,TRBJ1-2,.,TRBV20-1,CSARRNGYTF,TGCAGTGCTAGACGAAATGGCTACACCTTC
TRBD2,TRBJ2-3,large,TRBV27,CASSPFSGIRYTQYF,TGTGCCAGCAGTCCCTTTAGCGGGATACGGTATACGCAGTATTTT
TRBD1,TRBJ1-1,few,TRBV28,CASRFLRDRGTEAFF,TGTGCCAGCAGGTTCCTCCGGGACAGGGGGACTGAAGCTTTCTTT
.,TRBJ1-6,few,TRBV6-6,CASSYSIHGADSPLHF,TGTGCCAGCAGTTACTCGATCCACGGTGCTGATTCACCCCTCCACTTT
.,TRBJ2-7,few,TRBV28,CASSSPGTSYEQYF,TGTGCCAGCAGCTCGCCCGGGACCTCCTACGAGCAGTACTTC
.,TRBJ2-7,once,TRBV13,CASSFFTGSSYEQYF,TGTGCCAGCAGCTTCTTCACGGGGTCCTCCTACGAGCAGTACTTC
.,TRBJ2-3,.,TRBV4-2,CASRCGRVGAEDTQYF,TGTGCCAGTAGGTGCGGGCGAGTCGGAGCGGAGGATACGCAGTATTTT
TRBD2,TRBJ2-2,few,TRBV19,CASRLAGVSTGELFF,TGTGCCAGTAGGCTAGCGGGAGTTTCGACCGGGGAGCTGTTTTTT
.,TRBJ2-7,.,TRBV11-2,CASSLVLGRGSYEQYF,TGTGCCAGCAGCTTAGTACTAGGACGGGGCTCCTACGAGCAGTACTTC
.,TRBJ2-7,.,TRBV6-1,CASSLMGQPDYEQYF,TGTGCCAGCAGTTTAATGGGCCAGCCTGACTACGAGCAGTACTTC
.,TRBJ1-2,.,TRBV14,CASSQGVRVASSANYGYTF,TGTGCCAGCAGCCAAGGGGTGCGGGTCGCCTCTTCAGCTAACTATGGCTACACCTTC
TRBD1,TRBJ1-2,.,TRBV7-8,CASSLGGTGNTF,TGTGCCAGCAGCTTAGGCGGGACAGGCAACACCTTC
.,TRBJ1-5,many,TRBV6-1,CASSETGGPQHF,TGTGCCAGCAGTGAAACGGGGGGACCCCAGCATTTT
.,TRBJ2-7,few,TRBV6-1,CASQLDHEQYF,TGTGCCAGCCAACTAGACCACGAGCAGTACTTC
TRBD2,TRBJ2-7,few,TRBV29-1,CSVVLAWGLARYEQYF,TGCAGCGTGGTACTAGCTTGGGGACTAGCTAGATACGAGCAGTACTTC
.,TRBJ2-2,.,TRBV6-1,CASSDRINTGELFF,TGTGCCAGCAGTGATAGGATCAATACCGGGGAGCTGTTTTTT
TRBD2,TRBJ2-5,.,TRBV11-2,CASSSRTGMVAGGETQYF,TGTGCCAGCAGCTCCCGGACAGGGATGGTAGCGGGAGGGGAGACCCAGTACTTC
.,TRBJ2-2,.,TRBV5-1,CASKLGAAANTGELFF,TGCGCCAGCAAGCTGGGGGCGGCGGCAAACACCGGGGAGCTGTTTTTT
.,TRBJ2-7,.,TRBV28,CASSGGRSSYEHYF,TGTGCCAGCAGCGGGGGACGCAGCTCCTACGAGCATTACTTC
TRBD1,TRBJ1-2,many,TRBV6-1,CASDPSTGTSYGYTF,TGTGCCAGCGATCCCTCGACAGGGACCAGCTATGGCTACACCTTC
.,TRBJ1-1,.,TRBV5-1,CASSSQGNTEAFF,TGCGCCAGCAGCTCTCAGGGAAACACTGAAGCTTTCTTT
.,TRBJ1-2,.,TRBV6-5,CASSYSMDEFGYTF,TGTGCCAGCAGTTACTCGATGGACGAGTTTGGCTACACCTTC
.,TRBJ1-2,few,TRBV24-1,CATSDFDYGYTF,TGTGCCACCAGTGATTTTGACTATGGCTACACCTTC
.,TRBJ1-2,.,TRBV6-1,CASSVGADRYGYTF,TGTGCCAGCAGTGTAGGTGCCGACCGCTATGGCTACACCTTC
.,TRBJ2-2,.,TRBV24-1,CATSDYTGELFF,TGTGCCACCAGTGATTACACCGGGGAGCTGTTTTTT